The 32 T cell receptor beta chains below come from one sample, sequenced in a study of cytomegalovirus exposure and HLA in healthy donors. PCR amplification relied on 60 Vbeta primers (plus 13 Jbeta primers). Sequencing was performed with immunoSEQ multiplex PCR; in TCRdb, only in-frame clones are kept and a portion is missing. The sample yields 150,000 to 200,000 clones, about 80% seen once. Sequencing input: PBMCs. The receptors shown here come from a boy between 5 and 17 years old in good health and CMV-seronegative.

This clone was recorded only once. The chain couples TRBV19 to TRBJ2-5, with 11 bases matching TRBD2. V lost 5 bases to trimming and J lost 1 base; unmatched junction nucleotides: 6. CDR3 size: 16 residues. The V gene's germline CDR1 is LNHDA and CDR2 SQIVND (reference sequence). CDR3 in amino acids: CASSVGTSGVQETQYF. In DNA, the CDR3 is TGTGCCAGTAGTGTGGGGACTAGCGGAGTCCAAGAGACCCAGTACTTC. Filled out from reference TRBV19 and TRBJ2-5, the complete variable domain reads DGGITQSPKYLFRKEGQNVTLSCEQNLNHDAMYWYRQDPGQGLRLIYYSQIVNDFQKGDIAEGYSVSREKKESFPLTVTSAQKNPTAFYLCASSVGTSGVQETQYFGPGTRLLVL.

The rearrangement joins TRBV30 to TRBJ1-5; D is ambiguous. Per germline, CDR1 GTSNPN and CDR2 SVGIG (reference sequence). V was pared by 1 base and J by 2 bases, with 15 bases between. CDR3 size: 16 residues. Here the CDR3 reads CAWSAGTTRGNQPQHF. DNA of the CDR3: TGTGCCTGGAGTGCGGGAACCACCCGAGGCAATCAGCCCCAGCATTTT.

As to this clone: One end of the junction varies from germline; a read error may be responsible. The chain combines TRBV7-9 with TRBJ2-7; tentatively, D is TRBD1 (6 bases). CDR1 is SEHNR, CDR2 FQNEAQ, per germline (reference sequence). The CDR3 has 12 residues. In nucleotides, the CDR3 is TGTGCCAGCACAAAGACAGGCTACGGGCAGTACTTC. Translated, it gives CASTKTGYGQYF.

The CDR3: CASSRPPGGGTGELFF. CDR3 DNA: TGTGCCAGCAGTCGCCCCCCAGGGGGCGGCACCGGGGAGCTGTTTTTT. This sequence joins TRBV27 and TRBJ2-2; 8 bases fit TRBD1. The CDR3 length is 16 residues. The J segment lost 4 bases and the V segment lost 5 bases, leaving 9 bases of the junction unmatched. Germline values: CDR1 MNHEY, CDR2 SMNVEV (reference sequence).

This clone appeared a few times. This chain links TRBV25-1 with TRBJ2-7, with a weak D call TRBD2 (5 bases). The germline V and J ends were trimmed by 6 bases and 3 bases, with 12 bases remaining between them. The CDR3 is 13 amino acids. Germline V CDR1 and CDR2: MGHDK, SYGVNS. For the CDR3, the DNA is TGTGCCAGCAGCAGTGGGAGTAGCTACGAGCAGTACTTC. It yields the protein CASSSGSSYEQYF.

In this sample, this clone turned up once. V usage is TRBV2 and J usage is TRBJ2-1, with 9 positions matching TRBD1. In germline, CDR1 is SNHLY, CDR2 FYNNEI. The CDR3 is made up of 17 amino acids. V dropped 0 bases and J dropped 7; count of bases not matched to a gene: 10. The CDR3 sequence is CASSEAREGQGLNEQFF. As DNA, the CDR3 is TGTGCCAGCAGTGAAGCACGAGAAGGACAGGGGTTGAATGAGCAGTTCTTC.

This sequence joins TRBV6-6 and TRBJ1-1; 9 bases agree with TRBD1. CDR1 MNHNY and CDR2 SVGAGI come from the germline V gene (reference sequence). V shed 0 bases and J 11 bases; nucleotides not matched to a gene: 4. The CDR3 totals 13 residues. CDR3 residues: CASSYSIGQGAFF. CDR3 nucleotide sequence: TGTGCCAGCAGTTACTCGATTGGACAGGGGGCTTTCTTT.

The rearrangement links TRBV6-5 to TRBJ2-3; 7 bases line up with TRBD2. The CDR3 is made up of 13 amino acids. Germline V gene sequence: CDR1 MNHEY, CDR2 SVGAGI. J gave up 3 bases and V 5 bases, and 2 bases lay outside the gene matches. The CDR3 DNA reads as TGTGCCAGCAGTAAGCGGGGTACAGATACGCAGTATTTT. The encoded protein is CASSKRGTDTQYF.

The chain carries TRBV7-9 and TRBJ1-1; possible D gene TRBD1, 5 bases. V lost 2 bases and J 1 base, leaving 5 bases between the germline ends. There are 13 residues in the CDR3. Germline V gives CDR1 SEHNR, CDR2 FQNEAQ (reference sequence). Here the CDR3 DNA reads TGTGCCAGCAGCTTAAGGGGGAACACTGAAGCTTTCTTT. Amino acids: CASSLRGNTEAFF. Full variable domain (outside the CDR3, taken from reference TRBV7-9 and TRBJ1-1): DTGVSQNPRHKITKRGQNVTFRCDPISEHNRLYWYRQTLGQGPEFLTYFQNEAQLEKSRLLSDRFSAERPKGSFSTLEIQRTEQGDSAMYLCASSLRGNTEAFFGQGTRLTVV.

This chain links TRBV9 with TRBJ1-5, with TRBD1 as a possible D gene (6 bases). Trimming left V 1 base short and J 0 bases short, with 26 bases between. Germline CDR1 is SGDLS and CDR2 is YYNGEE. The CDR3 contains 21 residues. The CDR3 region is CASSVPDKTGLGVTSNQPQHF. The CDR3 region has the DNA TGTGCCAGCAGCGTACCCGACAAAACAGGGTTGGGGGTTACTAGCAATCAGCCCCAGCATTTT.

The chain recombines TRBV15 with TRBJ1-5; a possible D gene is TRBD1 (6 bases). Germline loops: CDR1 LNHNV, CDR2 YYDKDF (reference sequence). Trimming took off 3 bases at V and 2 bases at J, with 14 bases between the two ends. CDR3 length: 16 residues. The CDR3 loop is CATSSLNRARNQPQHF. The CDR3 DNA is TGTGCCACCAGCAGCCTTAACAGGGCCCGCAATCAGCCCCAGCATTTT.

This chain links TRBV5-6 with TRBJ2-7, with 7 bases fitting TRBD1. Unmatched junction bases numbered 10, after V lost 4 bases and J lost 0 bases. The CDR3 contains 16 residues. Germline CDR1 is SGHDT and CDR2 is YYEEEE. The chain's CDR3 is CASSHWGQLSSYEQYF. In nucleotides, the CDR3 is TGTGCCAGCAGCCACTGGGGACAGCTGAGCTCCTACGAGCAGTACTTC.

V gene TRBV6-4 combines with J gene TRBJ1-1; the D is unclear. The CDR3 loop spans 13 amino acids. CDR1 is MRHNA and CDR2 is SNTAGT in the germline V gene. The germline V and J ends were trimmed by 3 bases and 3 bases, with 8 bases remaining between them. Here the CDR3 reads CASSERRYTEAFF. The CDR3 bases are TGTGCCAGCAGTGAGAGGAGGTACACTGAAGCTTTCTTT.

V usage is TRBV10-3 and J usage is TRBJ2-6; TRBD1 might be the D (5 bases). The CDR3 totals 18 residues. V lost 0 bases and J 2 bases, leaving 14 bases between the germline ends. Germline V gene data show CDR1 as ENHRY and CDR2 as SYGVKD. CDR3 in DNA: TGTGCCATCAGTGAGTCTCTTTTGCGCAGGGCTGGGGCCAACGTCCTGACTTTC. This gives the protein CAISESLLRRAGANVLTF.

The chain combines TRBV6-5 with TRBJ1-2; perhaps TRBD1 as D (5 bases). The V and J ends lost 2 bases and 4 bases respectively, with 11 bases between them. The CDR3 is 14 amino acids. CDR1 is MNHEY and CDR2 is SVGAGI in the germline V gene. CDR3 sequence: CASSYGQGGYGYTF. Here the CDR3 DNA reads TGTGCCAGCAGTTACGGGCAGGGCGGCTATGGCTACACCTTC.

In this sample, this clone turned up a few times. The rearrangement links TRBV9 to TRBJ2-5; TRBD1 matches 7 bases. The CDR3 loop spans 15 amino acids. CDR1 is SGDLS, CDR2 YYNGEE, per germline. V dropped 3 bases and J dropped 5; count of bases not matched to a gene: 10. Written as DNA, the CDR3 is TGTGCCAGCAGCGAGGGACAGTCATCTCCGGAGACCCAGTACTTC. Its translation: CASSEGQSSPETQYF.

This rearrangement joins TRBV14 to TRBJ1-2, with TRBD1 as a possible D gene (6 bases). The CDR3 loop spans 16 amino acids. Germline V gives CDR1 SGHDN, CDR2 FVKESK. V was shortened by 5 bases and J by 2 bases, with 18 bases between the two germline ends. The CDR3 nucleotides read TGTGCCAGCAGCGCGCACCGGGACAACGGCAACTATGGCTACACCTTC. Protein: CASSAHRDNGNYGYTF.

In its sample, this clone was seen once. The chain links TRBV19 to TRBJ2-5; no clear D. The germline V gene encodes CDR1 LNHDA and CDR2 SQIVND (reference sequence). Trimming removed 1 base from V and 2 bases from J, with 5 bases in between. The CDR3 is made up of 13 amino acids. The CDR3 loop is CASSIATQETQYF. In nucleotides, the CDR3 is TGTGCCAGTAGTATAGCCACTCAAGAGACCCAGTACTTC.

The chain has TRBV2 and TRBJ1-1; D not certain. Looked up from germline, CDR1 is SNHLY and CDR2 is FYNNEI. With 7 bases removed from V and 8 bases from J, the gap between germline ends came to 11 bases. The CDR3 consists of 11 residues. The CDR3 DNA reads TGTGCCAGCACCAGACGGGGAGAAGCTTTCTTT. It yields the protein CASTRRGEAFF.

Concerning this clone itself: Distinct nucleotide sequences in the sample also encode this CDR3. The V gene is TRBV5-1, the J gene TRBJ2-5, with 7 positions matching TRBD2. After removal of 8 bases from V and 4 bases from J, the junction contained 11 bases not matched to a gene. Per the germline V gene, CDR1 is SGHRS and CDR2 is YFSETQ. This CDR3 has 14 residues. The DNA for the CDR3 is TGCGCCAGTCGGGAATCCGGGAGGAGAGAGACCCAGTACTTC. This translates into CASRESGRRETQYF.

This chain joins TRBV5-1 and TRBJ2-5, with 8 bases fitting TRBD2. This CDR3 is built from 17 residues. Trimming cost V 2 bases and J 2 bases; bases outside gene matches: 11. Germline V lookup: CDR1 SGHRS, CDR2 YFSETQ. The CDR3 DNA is TGCGCCAGCAGCTTTGGTGCCACTAGCGGAGTTCAAGAGACCCAGTACTTC. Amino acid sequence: CASSFGATSGVQETQYF.

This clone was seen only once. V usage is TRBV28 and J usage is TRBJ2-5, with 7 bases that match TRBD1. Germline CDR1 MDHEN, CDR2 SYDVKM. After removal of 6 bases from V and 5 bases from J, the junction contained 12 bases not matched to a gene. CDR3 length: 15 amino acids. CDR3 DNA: TGTGCCAGCAGACAAGACAGGGTGGGCGGTGAGACCCAGTACTTC. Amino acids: CASRQDRVGGETQYF.

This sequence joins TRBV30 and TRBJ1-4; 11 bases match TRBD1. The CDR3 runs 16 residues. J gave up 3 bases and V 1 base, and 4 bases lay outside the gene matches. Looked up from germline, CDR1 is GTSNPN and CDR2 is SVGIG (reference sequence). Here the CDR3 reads CAWSAEGQGANEKLFF. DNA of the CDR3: TGTGCCTGGAGTGCCGAGGGACAGGGGGCTAATGAAAAACTGTTTTTT.

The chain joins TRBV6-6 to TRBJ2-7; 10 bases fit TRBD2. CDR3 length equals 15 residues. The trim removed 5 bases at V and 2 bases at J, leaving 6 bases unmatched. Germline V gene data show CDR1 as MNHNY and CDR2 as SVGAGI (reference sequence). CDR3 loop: CASSIGLAETYEQYF. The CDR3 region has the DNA TGTGCCAGCAGTATCGGACTAGCGGAGACCTACGAGCAGTACTTC.

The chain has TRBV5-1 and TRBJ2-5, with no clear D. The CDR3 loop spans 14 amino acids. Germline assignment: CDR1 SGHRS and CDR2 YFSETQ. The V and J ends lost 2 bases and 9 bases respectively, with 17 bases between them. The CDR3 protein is CASSFNHEGRAQYF. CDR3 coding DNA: TGCGCCAGCAGCTTTAACCATGAAGGCCGGGCCCAGTACTTC.

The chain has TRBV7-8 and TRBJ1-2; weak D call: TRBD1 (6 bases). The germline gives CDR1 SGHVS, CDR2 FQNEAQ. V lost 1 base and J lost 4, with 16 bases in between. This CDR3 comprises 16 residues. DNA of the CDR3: TGTGCCAGCAGCTTAGGAGGTACAGGGAAGCGCTATGGCTACACCTTC. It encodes CASSLGGTGKRYGYTF.

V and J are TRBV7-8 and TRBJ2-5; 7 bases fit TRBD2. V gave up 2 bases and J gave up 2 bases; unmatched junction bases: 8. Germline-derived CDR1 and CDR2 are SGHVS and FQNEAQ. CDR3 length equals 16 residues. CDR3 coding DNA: TGTGCCAGCAGCTTAAGGGTAGGGACTATACAAGAGACCCAGTACTTC. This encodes CASSLRVGTIQETQYF.

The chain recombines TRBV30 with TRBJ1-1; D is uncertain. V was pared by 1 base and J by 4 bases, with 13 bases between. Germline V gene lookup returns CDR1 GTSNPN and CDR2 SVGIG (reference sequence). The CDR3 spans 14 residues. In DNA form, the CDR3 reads TGTGCCTGGAGTGGAACTAGATCAGGCACTGAAGCTTTCTTT. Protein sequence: CAWSGTRSGTEAFF.

In DNA form, the CDR3 reads TGTGCCAGCAGCAGGTCCACAGGGGGCCAAGGAAATGAAAAACTGTTTTTT. This encodes CASSRSTGGQGNEKLFF. This chain connects TRBV9 to TRBJ1-4; 9 positions match TRBD1. The length of the CDR3 is 17 residues. Germline V gene sequence: CDR1 SGDLS, CDR2 YYNGEE. V lost 4 bases and J lost 5; bases outside the gene matches: 12.

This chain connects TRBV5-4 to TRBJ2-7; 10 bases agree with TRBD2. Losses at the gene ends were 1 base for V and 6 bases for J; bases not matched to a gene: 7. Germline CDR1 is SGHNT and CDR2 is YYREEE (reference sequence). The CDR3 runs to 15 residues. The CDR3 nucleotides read TGTGCCAGCAGCTTGAACGGGACTAGCGTAGGCGAGCAGTACTTC. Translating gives CASSLNGTSVGEQYF.

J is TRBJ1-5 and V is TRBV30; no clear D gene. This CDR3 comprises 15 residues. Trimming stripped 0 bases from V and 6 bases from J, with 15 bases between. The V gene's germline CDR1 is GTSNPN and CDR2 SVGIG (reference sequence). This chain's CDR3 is CAWSVRGLIGQPQHF. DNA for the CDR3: TGTGCCTGGAGTGTTCGGGGTCTCATCGGTCAGCCCCAGCATTTT.

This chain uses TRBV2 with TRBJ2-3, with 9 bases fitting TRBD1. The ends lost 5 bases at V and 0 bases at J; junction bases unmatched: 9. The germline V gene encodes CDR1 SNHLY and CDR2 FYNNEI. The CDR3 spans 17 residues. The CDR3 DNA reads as TGTGCCAGCAGTCGGACAGGGGATCCTCCTAGCACAGATACGCAGTATTTT. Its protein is CASSRTGDPPSTDTQYF.